These T cell receptor beta chains were read from a single sample in a study of shared clonotypes between healthy human individuals. Repertoires were generated with immunoSEQ multiplex PCR, while TCRdb's copy carries only in-frame clones and drops some. The table has about 510,000 clones, 70% to 80% seen once. Sequencing input: PBMCs. The receptors come from a middle-aged woman in good health. Some clones in this sample may be carry-over from other donors' samples. Each CDR3 is given with its conserved first and last residue. D genes are given only for firm matches. Not all rows give a size; the values are once, few, many and, for expanded clones, a class.

abundance | d_gene | j_gene | v_gene | CDR3aa | CDR3nt
- | TRBD1 | TRBJ2-2 | TRBV11-2 | CASSPGQGYTGELFF | TGTGCCAGCAGCCCGGGACAGGGGTACACCGGGGAGCTGTTTTTT
- | TRBD1 | TRBJ1-2 | TRBV27 | CASSLRVTGYGYTF | TGTGCCAGCAGTTTAAGGGTGACAGGGTATGGCTACACCTTC
- | TRBD1 | TRBJ1-2 | TRBV14 | CASSQARTGRGYGYTF | TGTGCCAGCAGCCAAGCCCGGACAGGGAGGGGCTATGGCTACACCTTC
- | - | TRBJ1-1 | TRBV11-3 | CASSLDPDGTAFF | TGTGCCAGCAGCTTAGATCCCGACGGTACAGCTTTCTTT
few | - | TRBJ2-3 | TRBV15 | CATSRGLSAPGTDTQYF | TGTGCCACCAGCAGAGGACTGTCGGCGCCGGGCACAGATACGCAGTATTTT
- | - | TRBJ1-5 | TRBV2 | CASTKTEGSNQPQHF | TGTGCCAGCACCAAGACCGAGGGTAGCAATCAGCCCCAGCATTTT
once | TRBD2 | TRBJ2-7 | TRBV27 | CASSSPGAGGYEQYF | TGTGCCAGCAGTTCTCCGGGGGCGGGGGGCTACGAGCAGTACTTC
- | TRBD2 | TRBJ2-7 | TRBV10-2 | CASSVTSGNYEQYF | TGCGCCAGCAGTGTAACTAGCGGGAACTACGAGCAGTACTTC
- | TRBD2 | TRBJ2-4 | TRBV7-9 | CASSPPGGDIQYF | TGTGCCAGCAGCCCGCCCGGGGGGGACATTCAGTACTTC
- | TRBD2 | TRBJ2-7 | TRBV18 | CASSPLAGEQYF | TGTGCCAGCTCACCACTAGCGGGCGAGCAGTACTTC
- | - | TRBJ2-1 | TRBV7-9 | CASSLAASALNEQFF | TGTGCCAGCAGCTTAGCGGCTAGCGCGCTAAATGAGCAGTTCTTC
- | - | TRBJ2-1 | TRBV10-3 | CAIGGRVDNEQFF | TGTGCCATCGGTGGACGAGTTGACAATGAGCAGTTCTTC
few | - | TRBJ1-5 | TRBV28 | CASRGGLGNQPQHF | TGTGCCAGCAGGGGGGGGCTGGGCAATCAGCCCCAGCATTTT
- | TRBD2 | TRBJ2-7 | TRBV7-3 | CASSSGLAGAEQYF | TGTGCCAGCAGCTCGGGACTAGCGGGAGCCGAGCAGTACTTC
- | TRBD1 | TRBJ1-1 | TRBV30 | CAWFRQGMKAFF | TGTGCCTGGTTTCGACAGGGAATGAAAGCTTTCTTT
- | - | TRBJ1-3 | TRBV19 | CASRTASGNTIYF | TGTGCCAGTAGAACCGCCTCTGGAAACACCATATATTTT
- | - | TRBJ2-7 | TRBV7-2 | CASSARVGEAYEQYF | TGTGCCAGCAGCGCCAGGGTGGGAGAAGCCTACGAGCAGTACTTC
once | - | TRBJ2-5 | TRBV19 | CASSMGLRQETQYF | TGTGCCAGTAGTATGGGACTGCGCCAAGAGACCCAGTACTTC
- | - | TRBJ2-7 | TRBV28 | CASWRGEGLYEQYF | TGTGCCAGCTGGAGGGGGGAGGGCCTCTACGAGCAGTACTTC
- | - | TRBJ1-2 | TRBV6-1 | CASSLRTGSYGYTF | TGTGCCAGCAGTCTACGTACGGGGAGCTATGGCTACACCTTC
- | TRBD2 | TRBJ2-1 | TRBV14 | CASSQRLAATSSYNEQFF | TGTGCCAGCAGCCAAAGACTAGCGGCTACCAGCTCCTACAATGAGCAGTTCTTC
- | - | TRBJ1-4 | TRBV6-1 | CASSEESTFNEKLFF | TGTGCCAGCAGTGAAGAGTCAACTTTTAATGAAAAACTGTTTTTT
- | TRBD2 | TRBJ2-7 | TRBV7-8 | CASSFGTSISYEQYF | TGTGCCAGCAGCTTTGGGACTAGTATTTCCTACGAGCAGTACTTC
few | - | TRBJ1-1 | TRBV30 | CAWSVGSGTEAFF | TGTGCCTGGAGTGTTGGGTCGGGGACTGAAGCTTTCTTT
few | TRBD2 | TRBJ2-1 | TRBV18 | CASSRGLAGDNEQFF | TGTGCCAGCTCACGGGGACTAGCGGGCGACAATGAGCAGTTCTTC
- | TRBD1 | TRBJ2-7 | TRBV6-6 | CASSSPDRGSYEQYF | TGTGCCAGCAGTAGCCCGGACAGGGGGTCCTACGAGCAGTACTTC